These 5 T cell receptor beta chains were sequenced from one sample in a study of response to subunit inactivated influenza vaccine. TCRdb reprocessed the RT-PCR reads via MiXCR and lists one record per CDR3 protein. The sample includes 500,000 to 600,000 distinct CDR3 sequences, around 11% of them seen just once. This material consisted of PBMCs from blood, taken on the day of vaccination. These receptor sequences come from a man in his fifties or sixties who received an inactivated influenza vaccine.

This clonotype appeared a few times. This chain uses TRBV6-5 with TRBJ2-3; 10 bases fit TRBD2. Germline loops: CDR1 MNHEY, CDR2 SVGAGI. CDR3 length: 17 residues. Losses at the gene ends were 0 bases for V and 5 bases for J; bases not matched to a gene: 8. CDR3 sequence (DNA): TGTGCCAGCAGTTACTCGTATCCTAGCGGGAGTAAAGATACGCAGTATTTT. Amino acids: CASSYSYPSGSKDTQYF.

This clonotype was recorded at least ten times. This chain joins TRBV5-5 and TRBJ2-1; TRBD1 aligns across 9 bases. The germline V gene encodes CDR1 SGHKS and CDR2 YYEKEE (reference sequence). Trimming took 4 bases from V and 7 from J; bases not matched to a gene: 9. CDR3 length: 15 amino acids. CDR3 region: CASSTRGQGANEQFF. The CDR3 region has the DNA TGTGCCAGCAGCACGAGGGGACAGGGCGCAAATGAGCAGTTCTTC.

The chain couples TRBV29-1 to TRBJ1-1; 8 bases align to TRBD1. CDR1 is SQVTM, CDR2 ANQGSEA, per germline. The V and J ends lost 6 bases and 5 bases, in that order; junction bases with no gene match: 8. CDR3 length equals 13 residues. CDR3 bases: TGCAGCGTATCGACAGGGGAGGTTACTGAAGCTTTCTTT. Translated: CSVSTGEVTEAFF.

The CDR3 loop is CAWSAYGTASYNEQFF. The CDR3 region has the DNA TGTGCCTGGAGCGCGTACGGGACAGCTTCCTACAATGAGCAGTTCTTC. The chain is built from TRBV30 and TRBJ2-1; 7 bases map to TRBD1. The V gene's germline CDR1 is GTSNPN and CDR2 SVGIG (reference sequence). Unmatched junction bases numbered 9, after V lost 3 bases and J lost 1 base. The CDR3 contains 16 residues.

This clonotype was seen only a few times. The chain is built from TRBV7-8 and TRBJ1-5; a weak D match, TRBD1 (6 bases). The germline gives CDR1 SGHVS, CDR2 FQNEAQ. There are 15 residues in the CDR3. The V and J ends lost 4 bases and 3 bases respectively, with 13 bases between them. This CDR3 is CASSSLRGANQPQHF. Here the CDR3 DNA reads TGTGCCAGCAGCTCCTTAAGGGGGGCCAATCAGCCCCAGCATTTT.